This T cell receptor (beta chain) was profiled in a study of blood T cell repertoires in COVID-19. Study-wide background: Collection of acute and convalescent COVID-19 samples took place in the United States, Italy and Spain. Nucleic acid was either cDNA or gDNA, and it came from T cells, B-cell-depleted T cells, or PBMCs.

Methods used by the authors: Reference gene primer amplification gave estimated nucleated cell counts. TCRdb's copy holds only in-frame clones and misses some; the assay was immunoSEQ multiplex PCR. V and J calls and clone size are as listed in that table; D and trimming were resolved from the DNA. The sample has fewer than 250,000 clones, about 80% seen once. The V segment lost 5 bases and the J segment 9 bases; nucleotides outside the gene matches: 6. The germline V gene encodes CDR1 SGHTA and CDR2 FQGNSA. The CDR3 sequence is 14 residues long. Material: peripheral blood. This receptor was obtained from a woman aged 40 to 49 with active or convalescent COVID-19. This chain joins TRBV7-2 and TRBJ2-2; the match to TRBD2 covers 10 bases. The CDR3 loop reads CASSAERGGRELFF. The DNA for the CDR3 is TGTGCCAGCAGCGCAGAGCGGGGGGGCCGGGAGCTGTTTTTT. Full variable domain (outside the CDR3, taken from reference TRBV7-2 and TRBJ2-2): GAGVSQSPSNKVTEKGKDVELRCDPISGHTALYWYRQSLGQGLEFLIYFQGNSAPDKSGLPSDRFSAERTGGSVSTLTIQRTQQEDSAVYLCASSAERGGRELFFGEGSRLTVL.